This TCR beta chain is drawn from a study of blood T cell repertoires in COVID-19. Study information: The United States, Italy and Spain were the sources of the acute and convalescent COVID-19 samples.

The V end lost 1 base, the J end lost 1 base, and 15 bases lay between the germline ends. Germline-derived CDR1 and CDR2 are SGHTS and YDEGEE. CDR3 length: 17 residues. This clone appeared once. The table came from immunoSEQ multiplex PCR; TCRdb's copy has only in-frame clones and leaves some out. The sample shows hundreds of thousands of clones, around nine tenths of them seen only once. The chain has TRBV5-8 and TRBJ1-5; no clear D gene. Sequenced sample: peripheral blood. The sequence was obtained from a woman between 55 and 75 years old with acute or convalescent COVID-19. The CDR3 bases are TGTGCCAGCAGCTTGTGGTCTTCGAGGATAAGCAATCAGCCCCAGCATTTT. Translating gives CASSLWSSRISNQPQHF.